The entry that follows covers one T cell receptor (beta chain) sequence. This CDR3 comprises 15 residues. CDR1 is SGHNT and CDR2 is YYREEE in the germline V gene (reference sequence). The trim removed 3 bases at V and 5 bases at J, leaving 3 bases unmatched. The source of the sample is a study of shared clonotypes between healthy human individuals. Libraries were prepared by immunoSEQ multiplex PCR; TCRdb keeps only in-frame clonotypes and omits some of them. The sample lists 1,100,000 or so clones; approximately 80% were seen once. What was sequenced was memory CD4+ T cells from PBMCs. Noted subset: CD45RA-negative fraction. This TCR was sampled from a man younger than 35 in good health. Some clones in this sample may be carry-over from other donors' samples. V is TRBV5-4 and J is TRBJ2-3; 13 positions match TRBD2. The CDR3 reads CASSSGLAGKDTQYF. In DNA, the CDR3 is TGTGCCAGCAGCTCGGGACTAGCGGGAAAAGATACGCAGTATTTT.